This T cell receptor (beta chain) was documented in a study of identical twins. TCRdb itself ran the 5' RACE reads through MiXCR, one entry per CDR3 protein. The data show fewer than 500,000 distinct CDR3 sequences, with roughly an eighth seen just once and about 0.97% held by the top ten. Germline CDR1 and CDR2: SGHTA and FQGNSA. Trimming left V 2 bases short and J 5 bases short, with 14 bases between. The CDR3 sequence is 15 residues long. This clonotype has a handful of counts. Its antigen remains unidentified. Study observations and caveats: Those out-of-frame alpha sequences shared by twins showed an excess of low generation probability.

The same data also went into a second study, on yellow fever vaccine responses in identical twins.

This TCR came from a woman younger than 30 in good health. The genes are TRBV7-2 and TRBJ2-3; no firm D call. The material sequenced was CD4+ T cells sorted from blood. The CDR3 DNA follows: TGTGCCAGCAGCTTAACCTCGGACCGCGGAGATACGCAGTATTTT. This encodes CASSLTSDRGDTQYF.